This TCR beta chain was sequenced for a study of neurological immune-mediated disorders. Overall study context: Multiple sclerosis patients (n of about 35) included some 30 with relapsing-remitting and 3 with secondary progressive disease. General observations from the study: It was HTLV-1-associated myelopathy that showed the most TCR clonal expansion, while multiple sclerosis showed the least, falling below healthy controls.

This clonotype showed up many times. Its target is unknown. TCRdb recomputed calls from the 5' RACE reads with MiXCR, one row per CDR3 protein. The data show about 33,000 distinct CDR3 sequences, about 1.6% seen once. The CDR3 sequence is 14 residues long. CDR1 DFQATT and CDR2 SNEGSKA come from the germline V gene (reference sequence). V was pared by 1 base and J by 2 bases, with 10 bases between. The rearrangement uses TRBV20-1 and TRBJ2-3; D perhaps matches TRBD1 (6 bases). Sample: PBMCs. This receptor was identified in a woman between 25 and 40 years old with multiple sclerosis. CDR3 in DNA: TGCAGTGCTAGAGGACAGGAGAACACAGATACGCAGTATTTT. It specifies CSARGQENTDTQYF.